These 32 T cell receptor beta chains were sequenced from one sample in a study of human T cells and chemical hapten exposure. TCRdb fed the RACE reads into MiXCR, producing one record per CDR3 protein. The repertoire holds some 50,000 distinct CDR3 sequences, 9.3% seen once, with about an eighth in the top ten. Time point defined: patch test 1, 2 weeks after DPC sensitization. Treatment of the sample: therapeutic diphenylcyclopropenone sensitization with weekly scalp DPC. The sequences come from whole blood, collected in connection with sensitization to the hapten diphenylcyclopropenone (DPC). Receptors originate from a middle-aged woman with alopecia areata. Some clones in this sample may be carry-over from other donors' samples.

The table lists this clonotype with a few counts. The chain couples TRBV5-5 to TRBJ2-3, with 9 nucleotides matching TRBD1. Unmatched junction bases numbered 10, after V lost 4 bases and J lost 4 bases. CDR1 is SGHKS, CDR2 YYEKEE, per germline (reference sequence). This CDR3 is 16 amino acids long. CDR3 in amino acids: CASSPGQGGTADTQYF. The CDR3 nucleotides are TGTGCCAGCAGCCCGGGACAGGGAGGGACCGCAGATACGCAGTATTTT.

This clonotype was seen ten or more times. This chain links TRBV5-1 with TRBJ2-5, with 11 bases matching TRBD2. Losses at the gene ends were 1 base for V and 2 bases for J; bases not matched to a gene: 1. The CDR3 loop spans 15 amino acids. Germline V lookup: CDR1 SGHRS, CDR2 YFSETQ. The CDR3 nucleotides are TGCGCCAGCAGCTTGACTAGCGGGGGACAAGAGACCCAGTACTTC. Protein sequence: CASSLTSGGQETQYF.

This clonotype turned up a few times. The V call is TRBV28, the J call TRBJ2-3; D is unresolved. Trimming stripped 5 bases from V and 10 bases from J, with 16 bases between. Germline-derived CDR1 and CDR2 are MDHEN and SYDVKM. This CDR3 is 13 amino acids long. The CDR3 spells CASSLPAVAAQYF. The CDR3 DNA is TGTGCCAGCAGTCTCCCCGCGGTCGCTGCGCAGTATTTT.

The DNA of the CDR3 is TGTGCCAGCAGCCAAGGGCTGAAGCGGGGGGGTGAGCAGTTCTTC. Its protein product is CASSQGLKRGGEQFF. The chain is built from TRBV3-1 and TRBJ2-1; 10 bases match TRBD2. This CDR3 is 15 amino acids long. Germline V gene data show CDR1 as LGHDT and CDR2 as YNNKEL (reference sequence). Losses at the gene ends were 1 base for V and 9 bases for J; bases not matched to a gene: 6.

At least ten counts were recorded for this clonotype. V and J are TRBV30 and TRBJ1-5; D is unresolved. CDR1 and CDR2 from the germline V gene are GTSNPN and SVGIG (reference sequence). Trimming stripped 1 base from V and 9 bases from J, with 13 bases between. The CDR3 extends over 13 amino acids. The DNA for the CDR3 is TGTGCCTGGAGTGAGAGCCCCGCCGGGCCCCAGCATTTT. Protein sequence: CAWSESPAGPQHF.

This chain links TRBV7-6 with TRBJ1-1; no reliable D call. Per germline, CDR1 SGHVS and CDR2 FNYEAQ. V was clipped by 6 bases and J by 1 base, with 18 bases between them. The CDR3 consists of 16 residues. CDR3 loop: CASRLRVGPPNTEAFF. In DNA form, the CDR3 reads TGTGCCAGCAGGTTAAGGGTCGGACCCCCGAACACTGAAGCTTTCTTT.

This clonotype has more than one count but fewer than ten. The V and J genes are TRBV12-3 or TRBV12-4 and TRBJ2-4, with D possibly matching TRBD1 (5 bases). This CDR3 is 14 amino acids long. The V end lost 2 bases, the J end lost 4 bases, and 9 bases lay between the germline ends. The CDR3 reads CASSLIGAKNIQYF. As DNA, the CDR3 is TGTGCCAGCAGTTTAATAGGGGCGAAAAACATTCAGTACTTC.

This clonotype was recorded at least ten times. The chain joins TRBV9 to TRBJ2-5; perhaps D is TRBD1 or TRBD2 (5 bases each). Trimming stripped 2 bases from V and 0 bases from J, with 11 bases between. CDR3 size: 15 residues. Looked up from germline, CDR1 is SGDLS and CDR2 is YYNGEE. The CDR3 sequence: CASSVLGADQETQYF. The CDR3 DNA is TGTGCCAGCAGCGTCCTCGGGGCGGACCAAGAGACCCAGTACTTC.

This clonotype was found many times. The rearrangement links TRBV7-2 to TRBJ2-7; weak D call: TRBD2 (5 bases). V was pared by 4 bases and J by 1 base, with 11 bases between. Per germline, CDR1 SGHTA and CDR2 FQGNSA. CDR3 length: 14 residues. The CDR3 sequence: CASSSQTKSYEQYF. DNA of the CDR3: TGTGCCAGCAGCTCCCAGACTAAGTCCTACGAGCAGTACTTC. Supplemented by reference TRBV7-2 and TRBJ2-7, the full variable domain reads GAGVSQSPSNKVTEKGKDVELRCDPISGHTALYWYRQSLGQGLEFLIYFQGNSAPDKSGLPSDRFSAERTGGSVSTLTIQRTQQEDSAVYLCASSSQTKSYEQYFGPGTRLTVT.

Comment on this clonotype: With a much larger clone just one base away, this may be a read error. CDR3 residues: CASSWNARSGNTIYF. The CDR3 nucleotides read TGTGCCAGCAGCTGGAACGCGAGATCTGGAAACACCATATATTTT. The genes are TRBV27 and TRBJ1-3; D ambiguous. Trimming left V 6 bases short and J 1 base short, with 13 bases between. The CDR3 runs 15 residues. CDR1 and CDR2 (germline): MNHEY, SMNVEV (reference sequence).

This clonotype was detected ten times or more. V gene TRBV3-1 combines with J gene TRBJ1-2, with D unclear. Trimming removed 2 bases at V and 2 bases at J, with 6 bases between. The V gene's germline CDR1 is LGHDT and CDR2 YNNKEL (reference sequence). The CDR3 sequence is 13 residues long. CDR3 DNA: TGTGCCAGCAGCCAATTGTCCAACTATGGCTACACCTTC. It yields the protein CASSQLSNYGYTF.

This clonotype was found a few times. The CDR3 region is CASSYPQVGPEGVEQYF. The CDR3 DNA is TGTGCCAGCAGCTACCCCCAGGTGGGGCCTGAGGGGGTCGAGCAGTACTTC. The chain links TRBV11-2 to TRBJ2-7, with D perhaps matching TRBD1 (6 bases). Trimming removed 4 bases from V and 6 bases from J, with 25 bases in between. The CDR3 loop spans 17 amino acids. CDR1 and CDR2 (germline): SGHAT, FQNNGV. Full variable domain (outside the CDR3, taken from reference TRBV11-2 and TRBJ2-7): EAGVAQSPRYKIIEKRQSVAFWCNPISGHATLYWYQQILGQGPKLLIQFQNNGVVDDSQLPKDRFSAERLKGVDSTLKIQPAKLEDSAVYLCASSYPQVGPEGVEQYFGPGTRLTVT.

This clonotype appeared many times. This sequence joins TRBV20-1 and TRBJ2-4; no clear D. CDR1 DFQATT and CDR2 SNEGSKA come from the germline V gene (reference sequence). The CDR3 spans 14 residues. V was trimmed by 6 bases and J by 1 base, leaving 13 bases between them. The CDR3 DNA is TGCAGTGCAACCGAAGGACGGGCCAAAAACATTCAGTACTTC. Its protein product is CSATEGRAKNIQYF.

In this sample, this clonotype turned up a few times. This chain connects TRBV7-2 to TRBJ1-5; tentatively, D is TRBD1 (5 bases). CDR3 length equals 15 residues. Trimming shortened V by 1 base and J by 4 bases, and 11 bases separated the two germline ends. Germline CDR1 reads SGHTA; CDR2 reads FQGNSA. The CDR3 loop reads CASSLGAEGNQPQHF. The CDR3, as DNA: TGTGCCAGCAGCTTAGGGGCCGAGGGGAATCAGCCCCAGCATTTT.

The chain carries TRBV5-1 and TRBJ1-5; 9 bases align to TRBD1. CDR3 length: 15 residues. V lost 3 bases and J lost 7; bases outside the gene matches: 8. Germline CDR1 SGHRS, CDR2 YFSETQ. In DNA form, the CDR3 reads TGCGCCAGCAGCTCGGGACAGGGAGGTTTGCAGCCCCAGCATTTT. The encoded protein is CASSSGQGGLQPQHF.

The chain uses TRBV12-3 or TRBV12-4 and TRBJ2-5; 7 bases agree with TRBD1. This CDR3 contains 15 residues. Unmatched junction bases numbered 11, after V lost 5 bases and J lost 5 bases. The CDR3 sequence: CASSLRQGITETQYF. The CDR3 DNA reads TGTGCCAGCAGTCTCCGACAGGGAATAACGGAGACCCAGTACTTC.

This clonotype was counted at least ten times. The gene calls are TRBV9 and TRBJ2-1; D is uncertain. The CDR3 totals 13 residues. V was clipped by 6 bases and J by 7 bases, with 14 bases between them. CDR1 and CDR2 from the germline V gene are SGDLS and YYNGEE. CDR3 protein: CASMARETNEQFF. The CDR3 DNA reads TGTGCCAGCATGGCCAGAGAAACGAATGAGCAGTTCTTC. Full variable domain (rest looked up from reference TRBV9 and TRBJ2-1): DSGVTQTPKHLITATGQRVTLRCSPRSGDLSVYWYQQSLDQGLQFLIQYYNGEERAKGNILERFSAQQFPDLHSELNLSSLELGDSALYFCASMARETNEQFFGPGTRLTVL.

This clonotype was recorded many times. The chain uses TRBV6-5 and TRBJ1-1; D remains ambiguous. The germline V gene has CDR1 MNHEY and CDR2 SVGAGI. The CDR3 spans 13 residues. Trimming stripped 5 bases from V and 7 bases from J, with 14 bases between. In DNA form, the CDR3 reads TGTGCCAGCAGTCCGCAGTGGACTAATGAAGCTTTCTTT. It specifies CASSPQWTNEAFF.

This chain uses TRBV7-2 with TRBJ1-4, with 8 bases identical to TRBD1. Trimming cost V 2 bases and J 8 bases; bases outside gene matches: 7. Looked up from germline, CDR1 is SGHTA and CDR2 is FQGNSA. The CDR3 is made up of 15 amino acids. As DNA, the CDR3 is TGTGCCAGCAGCTTACTCAGGGGGCGAGAGGAAAAACTGTTTTTT. Residues: CASSLLRGREEKLFF.

The chain uses TRBV30 and TRBJ1-5; TRBD1 is a possible D gene (5 bases). Germline loops: CDR1 GTSNPN, CDR2 SVGIG (reference sequence). V gave up 0 bases and J gave up 7 bases, with 10 bases separating them. This CDR3 region has 13 residues. DNA of the CDR3: TGTGCCTGGAGTGTCAGGGAGGAACAGCCCCAGCATTTT. It encodes CAWSVREEQPQHF.

This clonotype was counted many times. This chain joins TRBV18 and TRBJ1-5; 8 nucleotides align to TRBD1. Trimming cost V 6 bases and J 6 bases; bases outside gene matches: 4. Germline V gene sequence: CDR1 KGHSH, CDR2 LQKENI. The CDR3 length is 13 residues. The CDR3 sequence is CASSPDRGQPQHF. In DNA, the CDR3 is TGTGCCAGCTCCCCTGACAGGGGTCAGCCCCAGCATTTT.

This clonotype was picked up many times. The rearrangement links TRBV7-2 to TRBJ2-3; D gene uncertain. Germline V gives CDR1 SGHTA, CDR2 FQGNSA. This CDR3 is built from 15 residues. V lost 5 bases to trimming and J lost 2 bases, with 14 bases between them. CDR3 nucleotide sequence: TGTGCCAGCAGCCCTCCTGAAGAGGCCACAGATACGCAGTATTTT. It specifies CASSPPEEATDTQYF.

As concerns this clonotype: With a much larger clone just one base away, this may be a read error. The chain recombines TRBV20-1 with TRBJ1-2; D remains unclear. Germline V gene data show CDR1 as DFQATT and CDR2 as SNEGSKA (reference sequence). This CDR3 has 11 amino acids. CDR3 protein: CSAREFAGFTF. The CDR3 region has the DNA TGCAGTGCTCGGGAGTTCGCTGGCTTCACCTTC.

This clonotype was seen just once. The rearrangement uses TRBV4-1 and TRBJ1-1; D gene ambiguous. V lost 0 bases to trimming and J lost 0 bases, with 8 bases between them. The CDR3 is 15 amino acids. Germline CDR1 MGHRA, CDR2 YSYEKL. Written as DNA, the CDR3 is TGCGCCAGCAGCCAAGAAATGGCGGTGAACACTGAAGCTTTCTTT. Translation gives CASSQEMAVNTEAFF.

This rearrangement joins TRBV5-4 to TRBJ2-7, with D uncertain. The V gene lost 0 bases and the J gene lost 6 bases, with 10 bases spanning the gap. Germline CDR1 SGHNT, CDR2 YYREEE (reference sequence). The CDR3 is made up of 13 amino acids. The CDR3 here is CASSLGPPLEQYF. The DNA for the CDR3 is TGTGCCAGCAGCTTGGGACCCCCCCTCGAGCAGTACTTC.

This CDR3 is CAISESEGATDTQYF. CDR3 DNA: TGTGCCATCAGTGAGTCGGAAGGGGCCACAGATACGCAGTATTTT. The genes are TRBV10-3 and TRBJ2-3, with D maybe TRBD1 (5 bases). There are 15 residues in the CDR3. Trimming removed 0 bases from V and 2 bases from J, with 9 bases in between. CDR1 is ENHRY, CDR2 SYGVKD, per germline.

The chain links TRBV7-2 to TRBJ2-3; unclear D gene. Trimming pared 6 bases from V and 2 bases from J, leaving 12 bases between. The CDR3 has 14 residues. Germline V gene sequence: CDR1 SGHTA, CDR2 FQGNSA. The CDR3: CASRADGNTDTQYF. The DNA for the CDR3 is TGTGCCAGCAGAGCTGACGGCAACACAGATACGCAGTATTTT. Full variable domain (rest looked up from reference TRBV7-2 and TRBJ2-3): GAGVSQSPSNKVTEKGKDVELRCDPISGHTALYWYRQSLGQGLEFLIYFQGNSAPDKSGLPSDRFSAERTGGSVSTLTIQRTQQEDSAVYLCASRADGNTDTQYFGPGTRLTVL.

This chain links TRBV20-1 with TRBJ2-1; TRBD2 is a possible D gene (6 bases). The CDR3 is 15 residues long. Trimming took 6 bases from V and 2 from J, leaving 17 bases between them. Germline V gives CDR1 DFQATT, CDR2 SNEGSKA (reference sequence). CDR3 DNA: TGCAGTGCCGTGGACGGGACTCCTACCTACAATGAGCAGTTCTTC. Its translation: CSAVDGTPTYNEQFF.

This clonotype showed up many times. The chain recombines TRBV20-1 with TRBJ1-1; no clear D. The CDR3 loop spans 11 amino acids. Per the germline V gene, CDR1 is DFQATT and CDR2 is SNEGSKA (reference sequence). Trimming took off 6 bases at V and 7 bases at J, with 12 bases between the two ends. Written as DNA, the CDR3 is TGCAGTGCCAGAAGGACGATTGAAGCTTTCTTT. This translates into CSARRTIEAFF.

This clonotype has at least ten counts. The rearrangement uses TRBV5-4 and TRBJ1-5; the D gene is possibly TRBD1 (5 bases). The CDR3 totals 15 residues. The V end was cut by 3 bases, the J end by 4 bases, with 14 bases between. CDR1 is SGHNT, CDR2 YYREEE, per germline (reference sequence). The CDR3 coding sequence is TGTGCCAGCAGCTCGGCGGACACACCAAATCAGCCCCAGCATTTT. Residues: CASSSADTPNQPQHF.

V usage is TRBV12-2 and J usage is TRBJ2-7; TRBD2, as called in the table, went unchecked against the DNA. TRBV12-2 is reported as a pseudogene. This CDR3 is built from 16 residues. CDR3 DNA: TGTGCAAGTCGCTTAGCTACCGGGACTCGCCTTTACGAGCAGTACTTC. It specifies CASRLATGTRLYEQYF.

This clonotype was counted between two and nine times. The gene calls are TRBV27 and TRBJ2-7; D might be TRBD2 (5 bases). The V and J ends lost 6 bases and 6 bases respectively, with 15 bases between them. The germline gives CDR1 MNHEY, CDR2 SMNVEV (reference sequence). The CDR3 contains 13 residues. The CDR3 bases are TGTGCCAGCAGCGGCCCCCCCGGGATCGAGCAGTACTTC. Its translation: CASSGPPGIEQYF.